The TCR beta chain described here comes from a study of T cells in Graves' hyperthyroidism and ophthalmopathy. RNA transcripts gave rise to amplified TCR beta CDR3 regions. Researchers ran a first-round RT-PCR on the TCR CDR3 using the HTBI primer set. A single record per CDR3 protein comes from TCRdb applying MiXCR to the multiplex PCR reads. Of more than 55,000 distinct CDR3 sequences listed, approximately 53% are singletons. Study-level results: Stable hyperthyroidism was separated from ophthalmopathy by a model based on 13 V-J features. Within blood appeared most thyroid clonotypes that had expanded above 0.001.

This clonotype has at least ten counts. The antigen is undetermined. Ophthalmopathy patients had Clinical Activity Score at least 3, NOSPECS grade at least 4, duration under 3 months. The length of the CDR3 is 14 residues. With 5 bases removed from V and 5 bases from J, the gap between germline ends came to 15 bases. Germline lookup yields CDR1 MDHEN and CDR2 SYDVKM. The receptor's source is a woman aged 60-70 years with Graves' ophthalmopathy. The chain carries TRBV28 and TRBJ2-5, with D possibly matching TRBD1 (6 bases). The sample consisted of blood. CDR3 sequence: CASSPGQMRETQYF. The CDR3 coding sequence is TGTGCCAGCAGTCCGGGACAAATGAGGGAGACCCAGTACTTC.